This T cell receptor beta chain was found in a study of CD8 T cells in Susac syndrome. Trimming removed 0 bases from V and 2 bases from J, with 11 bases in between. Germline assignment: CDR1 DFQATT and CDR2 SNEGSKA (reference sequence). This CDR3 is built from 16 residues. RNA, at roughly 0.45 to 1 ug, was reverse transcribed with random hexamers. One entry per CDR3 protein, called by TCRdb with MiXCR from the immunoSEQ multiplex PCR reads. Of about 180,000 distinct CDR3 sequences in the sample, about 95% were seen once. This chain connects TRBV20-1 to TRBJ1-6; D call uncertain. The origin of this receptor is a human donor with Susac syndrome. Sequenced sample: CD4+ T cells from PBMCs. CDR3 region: CSARDEMQTYNSPLHF. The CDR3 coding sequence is TGCAGTGCTAGAGACGAAATGCAAACCTATAATTCACCCCTCCACTTT.